This entry lists 22 T cell receptor beta chains sequenced from one sample in a study of T cell responses to AZD1222 COVID-19 vaccine. Sequenced by immunoSEQ multiplex PCR; TCRdb stores in-frame clones only, minus some. The table lists about 140,000 clones, over 80% of them singletons, with under 3.5% in the top ten. Sequencing was performed on peripheral blood, taken 28 days after the second AZD1222 dose. These receptors originate from an adult who received the AZD1222 COVID-19 vaccine.

This chain connects TRBV5-6 to TRBJ1-3, with D uncertain. V gave up 6 bases and J gave up 0 bases, with 10 bases separating them. Germline lookup yields CDR1 SGHDT and CDR2 YYEEEE. CDR3 length equals 14 residues. The DNA for the CDR3 is TGTGCCAGCATCCGCCTAAGCTCTGGAAACACCATATATTTT. Protein sequence: CASIRLSSGNTIYF. The full variable domain, completed using reference TRBV5-6 and TRBJ1-3, is DAGVTQSPTHLIKTRGQQVTLRCSPKSGHDTVSWYQQALGQGPQFIFQYYEEEERQRGNFPDRFSGHQFPNYSSELNVNALLLGDSALYLCASIRLSSGNTIYFGEGSWLTVV.

The V call is TRBV5-6, the J call TRBJ1-2; the D gene is possibly TRBD1 (6 bases). The CDR3 is 12 residues long. In germline, CDR1 is SGHDT, CDR2 YYEEEE. V gave up 1 base and J gave up 8 bases, with 9 bases separating them. CDR3 region: CASSLSGDGYTF. The DNA of the CDR3 is TGTGCCAGCAGCTTGTCAGGGGACGGCTACACCTTC.

This rearrangement joins TRBV29-1 to TRBJ1-4; 10 nucleotides match TRBD1. Germline V gene data show CDR1 as SQVTM and CDR2 as ANQGSEA. Losses at the gene ends were 7 bases for V and 7 bases for J; bases not matched to a gene: 24. The CDR3 sequence is 19 residues long. CDR3 nucleotides: TGCAGCGCTTACCCGGGACAGGGGACCAACCTGGTGAGCGGTGAAAAACTGTTTTTT. Amino acid sequence: CSAYPGQGTNLVSGEKLFF.

The chain recombines TRBV28 with TRBJ1-1, with unresolved D. There are 12 residues in the CDR3. V dropped 6 bases and J dropped 7 bases, with 12 bases sitting between them. Germline-derived CDR1 and CDR2 are MDHEN and SYDVKM. As DNA, the CDR3 is TGTGCCAGCAGGACCCAGCGTTTTGAAGCTTTCTTT. Residues: CASRTQRFEAFF.

The chain has TRBV30 and TRBJ2-7, with a possible D match to TRBD2 (6 bases). The germline gives CDR1 GTSNPN, CDR2 SVGIG (reference sequence). The CDR3 loop spans 13 amino acids. V was shortened by 3 bases and J by 9 bases, with 18 bases between the two germline ends. The CDR3 is CAWSLDSGVGQYF. The CDR3, as DNA: TGTGCCTGGAGCCTAGATTCGGGGGTAGGGCAGTACTTC.

The J gene is TRBJ1-6, the V gene TRBV11-2; the D gene is possibly TRBD1 (6 bases). Trimming removed 0 bases from V and 10 bases from J, with 22 bases in between. This CDR3 comprises 18 residues. Germline-derived CDR1 and CDR2 are SGHAT and FQNNGV. CDR3 sequence reads: CASSLDPSRGAWGSPLHF. CDR3 DNA: TGTGCCAGCAGCTTAGATCCGTCTAGGGGGGCGTGGGGATCACCCCTCCACTTT.

This chain connects TRBV6-5 to TRBJ2-2; D call uncertain. Between the trimmed V and J ends, which lost 4 bases and 5 bases, there was a span of 5 bases. This CDR3 region has 12 residues. Germline V gene data show CDR1 as MNHEY and CDR2 as SVGAGI. The CDR3 loop reads CASSSPTGELFF. The DNA for the CDR3 is TGTGCCAGCAGTTCACCAACCGGGGAGCTGTTTTTT.

Only one count was recorded for this clone. The chain links TRBV15 to TRBJ1-3; weak D call: TRBD1 (5 bases). The CDR3 length is 14 residues. From germline, CDR1 is LNHNV and CDR2 YYDKDF (reference sequence). The V end lost 5 bases, the J end lost 4 bases, and 12 bases lay between the germline ends. CDR3 nucleotides: TGTGCCACCAGCTCCCGGGGCGGCGGAAACACCATATATTTT. The encoded protein is CATSSRGGGNTIYF.

The gene calls are TRBV4-3 and TRBJ1-1, with D possibly matching TRBD1 (5 bases). Deletions cut 1 base from V and 1 base from J, with 13 bases between. This CDR3 region has 16 residues. The germline CDR1 and CDR2 sequences are LGHNA and YSLEER. This chain's CDR3 is CASSQGGLGPNTEAFF. The CDR3 coding sequence is TGCGCCAGCAGCCAAGGGGGACTCGGACCGAACACTGAAGCTTTCTTT.

The rearrangement links TRBV10-3 to TRBJ2-7, with 8 bases that match TRBD1. The germline gives CDR1 ENHRY, CDR2 SYGVKD. CDR3 length equals 14 residues. The J segment lost 4 bases and the V segment lost 9 bases, leaving 11 bases of the junction unmatched. The CDR3 spells CAINLGQGTYEQYF. In nucleotides, the CDR3 is TGTGCCATTAACCTCGGACAGGGAACGTACGAGCAGTACTTC.

This clone was found once. The chain carries TRBV6-5 and TRBJ1-5, with D tentatively TRBD1 (5 bases). This CDR3 comprises 14 residues. Deletions cut 4 bases from V and 5 bases from J, with 12 bases between. The germline CDR1 and CDR2 sequences are MNHEY and SVGAGI. Here the CDR3 reads CASSWQGYDQPQHF. The CDR3 DNA reads TGTGCCAGCAGTTGGCAGGGATACGATCAGCCCCAGCATTTT.

Notes on this clone: Since no conserved phenylalanine or tryptophan closes the CDR3, a read error is the likely cause. Because the CDR3's place on the DNA is in doubt, the DNA is left out and the CDR3 is given as listed by TCRdb. This chain joins TRBV12-3 or TRBV12-4 and TRBJ1-1. The CDR3 totals 11 residues, both ends included. The CDR3 region is CASSLWPTWMI.

This clone was detected once. The chain recombines TRBV7-9 with TRBJ2-7; 7 bases map to TRBD1. V lost 3 bases to trimming and J lost 2 bases; unmatched junction nucleotides: 4. The CDR3 is 14 residues long. The germline V gene encodes CDR1 SEHNR and CDR2 FQNEAQ (reference sequence). This CDR3 is CASSFRDSTYEQYF. In nucleotides, the CDR3 is TGTGCCAGCAGCTTCCGGGACAGCACCTACGAGCAGTACTTC.

This sequence joins TRBV9 and TRBJ2-3, with TRBD2 matching 10 bases. With 0 bases clipped from V and 2 bases from J, the junction kept 3 bases outside the gene matches. Germline loops: CDR1 SGDLS, CDR2 YYNGEE. CDR3 length: 16 amino acids. CDR3: CASSVGGLATTDTQYF. The CDR3 DNA reads TGTGCCAGCAGCGTAGGGGGACTAGCGACCACAGATACGCAGTATTTT.

In DNA form, the CDR3 reads TGTGCCAGCAAGGGGGGCGGGAGTCTGTCCTACGAGCAGTACTTC. Amino acids: CASKGGGSLSYEQYF. This chain links TRBV28 with TRBJ2-7; tentatively, D is TRBD2 (7 bases). V lost 7 bases and J lost 1, with 17 bases in between. CDR3 size: 15 residues. Germline V CDR1 and CDR2: MDHEN, SYDVKM.

This chain links TRBV9 with TRBJ2-2, with 16 nucleotides matching TRBD2. V gave up 0 bases and J gave up 6 bases; unmatched junction bases: 2. The CDR3 has 17 residues. Germline assignment: CDR1 SGDLS and CDR2 YYNGEE. The CDR3 reads CASSVGGLAGGPGELFF. The CDR3 DNA is TGTGCCAGCAGCGTAGGGGGACTAGCGGGAGGGCCCGGGGAGCTGTTTTTT.

J is TRBJ2-1 and V is TRBV5-6, with 7 bases aligning to TRBD1. Germline V gene data show CDR1 as SGHDT and CDR2 as YYEEEE. V shed 1 base and J 3 bases; nucleotides not matched to a gene: 1. CDR3 size: 14 residues. The CDR3: CASSLWDSYNEQFF. DNA for the CDR3: TGTGCCAGCAGCTTGTGGGACAGCTACAATGAGCAGTTCTTC.

The gene calls are TRBV30 and TRBJ1-2, with 9 bases fitting TRBD1. The CDR3 length is 15 residues. The germline CDR1 and CDR2 sequences are GTSNPN and SVGIG (reference sequence). Trimming took 0 bases from V and 2 from J; bases not matched to a gene: 4. The CDR3 DNA follows: TGTGCCTGGAGTGTCCAGACAGGGGGAAACTATGGCTACACCTTC. Its translation: CAWSVQTGGNYGYTF.

This chain links TRBV6-5 with TRBJ2-1; D not resolved. This CDR3 spans 14 amino acids. V lost 9 bases and J 5 bases, leaving 17 bases between the germline ends. The germline V gene encodes CDR1 MNHEY and CDR2 SVGAGI. In DNA, the CDR3 is TGTGCCAGTGGGGTAGGGTCCCTGCACAATGAGCAGTTCTTC. It specifies CASGVGSLHNEQFF.

The rearrangement uses TRBV10-3 and TRBJ2-3, with 7 bases fitting TRBD2. CDR3 length: 16 residues. V lost 2 bases and J lost 8; bases outside the gene matches: 13. The V gene's germline CDR1 is ENHRY and CDR2 SYGVKD. The CDR3 sequence is CAISEKWTGGGVTQYF. The CDR3 nucleotides read TGTGCCATCAGTGAGAAGTGGACGGGAGGAGGCGTTACGCAGTATTTT.

The CDR3: CASSQAGETQYF. In DNA, the CDR3 is TGTGCCAGCAGCCAAGCGGGAGAGACCCAGTACTTC. The chain combines TRBV5-4 with TRBJ2-5, with D perhaps matching TRBD2 (6 bases). V was trimmed by 4 bases and J by 4 bases, leaving 8 bases between them. There are 12 residues in the CDR3. Germline lookup yields CDR1 SGHNT and CDR2 YYREEE (reference sequence).

The V gene is TRBV6-2 or TRBV6-3, the J gene TRBJ1-1, with D hard to call. V gave up 4 bases and J gave up 3 bases, with 12 bases separating them. Looked up from germline, CDR1 is MNHEY and CDR2 is SVGEGT. The CDR3 consists of 14 residues. In DNA, the CDR3 is TGTGCCAGCAGTTTAAACCGGGTGTACACTGAAGCTTTCTTT. Its translation: CASSLNRVYTEAFF.